This TCR beta chain appears in the sequencing data of a study of T cells after yellow fever vaccination. Only a few counts were recorded for this clonotype. TCRdb independently ran MiXCR on the 5' RACE reads; one entry per CDR3 protein. Here the sample spans some 220,000 distinct CDR3 sequences, around 3.1% being singletons. The CDR3 extends over 15 amino acids. The germline V and J ends were trimmed by 1 base and 2 bases, with 11 bases remaining between them. CDR1 LNHNV and CDR2 YYDKDF come from the germline V gene (reference sequence). The TCR was taken from a man between 18 and 29 years old who received the YFV17D yellow fever vaccine. The sample consisted of CD4+ T cells sorted from PBMCs, taken 10 days after the yellow fever booster vaccination. The chain is built from TRBV15 and TRBJ1-1; no reliable D call. CDR3 sequence (DNA): TGTGCCACCAGCAGAGGGTCTGCAGGTAACACTGAAGCTTTCTTT. Translated: CATSRGSAGNTEAFF.